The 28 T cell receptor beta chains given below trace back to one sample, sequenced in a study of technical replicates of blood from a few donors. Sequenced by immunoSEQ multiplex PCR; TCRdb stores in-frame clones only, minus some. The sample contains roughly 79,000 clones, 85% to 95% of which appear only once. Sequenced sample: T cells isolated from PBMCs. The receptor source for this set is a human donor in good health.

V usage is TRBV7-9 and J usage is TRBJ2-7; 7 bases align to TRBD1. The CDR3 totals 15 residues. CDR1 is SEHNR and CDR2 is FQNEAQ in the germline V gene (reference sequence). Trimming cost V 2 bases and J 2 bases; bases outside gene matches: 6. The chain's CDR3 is CASSLRGQIPYEQYF. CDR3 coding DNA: TGTGCCAGCAGCTTAAGGGGGCAAATCCCCTACGAGCAGTACTTC.

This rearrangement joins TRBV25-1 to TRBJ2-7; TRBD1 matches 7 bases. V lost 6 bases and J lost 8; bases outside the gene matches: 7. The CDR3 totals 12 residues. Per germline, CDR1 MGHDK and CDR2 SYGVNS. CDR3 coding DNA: TGTGCCAGCAGGGGAGACAGGGCCAAGCAGTACTTC. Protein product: CASRGDRAKQYF.

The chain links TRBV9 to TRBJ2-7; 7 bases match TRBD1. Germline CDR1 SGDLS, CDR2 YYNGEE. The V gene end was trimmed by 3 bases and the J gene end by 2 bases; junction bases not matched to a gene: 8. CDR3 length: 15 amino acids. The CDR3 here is CASSGYRDRAYEQYF. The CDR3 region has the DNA TGTGCCAGCAGCGGATACCGGGACAGAGCCTACGAGCAGTACTTC.

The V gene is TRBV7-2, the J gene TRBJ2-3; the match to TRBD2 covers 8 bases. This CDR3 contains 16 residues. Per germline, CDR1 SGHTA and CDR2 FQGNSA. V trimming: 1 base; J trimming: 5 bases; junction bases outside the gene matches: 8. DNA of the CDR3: TGTGCCAGCAGCTTAGGCCGGGAGGGGGTTATAGATACGCAGTATTTT. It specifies CASSLGREGVIDTQYF.

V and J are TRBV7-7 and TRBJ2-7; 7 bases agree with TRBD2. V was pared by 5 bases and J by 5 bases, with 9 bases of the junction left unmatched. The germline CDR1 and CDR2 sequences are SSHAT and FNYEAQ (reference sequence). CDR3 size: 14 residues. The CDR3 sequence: CASSLGGSADEQYF. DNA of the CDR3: TGTGCCAGCAGCCTCGGCGGGAGCGCCGACGAGCAGTACTTC.

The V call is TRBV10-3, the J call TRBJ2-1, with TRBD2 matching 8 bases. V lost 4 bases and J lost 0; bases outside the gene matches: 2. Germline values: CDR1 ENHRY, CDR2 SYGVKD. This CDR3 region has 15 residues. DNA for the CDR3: TGTGCCATCAGTGGGGGGACTAGCTCCTACAATGAGCAGTTCTTC. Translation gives CAISGGTSSYNEQFF.

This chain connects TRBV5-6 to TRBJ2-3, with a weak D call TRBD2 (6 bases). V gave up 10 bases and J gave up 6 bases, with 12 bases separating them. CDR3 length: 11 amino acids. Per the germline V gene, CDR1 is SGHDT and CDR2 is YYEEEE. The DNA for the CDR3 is TGTGCCGGAGGGAGAGGGGATACGCAGTATTTT. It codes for CAGGRGDTQYF.

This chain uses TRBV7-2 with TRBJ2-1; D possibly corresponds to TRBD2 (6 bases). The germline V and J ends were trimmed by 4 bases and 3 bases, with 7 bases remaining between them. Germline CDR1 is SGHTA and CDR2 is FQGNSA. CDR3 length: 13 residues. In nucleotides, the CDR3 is TGTGCCAGCAGCTCGACTAGCTACAATGAGCAGTTCTTC. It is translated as CASSSTSYNEQFF.

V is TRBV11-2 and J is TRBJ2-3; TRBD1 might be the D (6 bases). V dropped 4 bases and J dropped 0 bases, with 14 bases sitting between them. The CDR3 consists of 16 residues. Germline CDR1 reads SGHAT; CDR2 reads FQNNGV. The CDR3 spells CASSSSPGHSTDTQYF. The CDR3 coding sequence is TGTGCCAGCAGCTCCTCACCGGGACACAGCACAGATACGCAGTATTTT.

As DNA, the CDR3 is TGTGCCATCAGTGAGACTGGGGGGTCTGGAAACACCATATATTTT. Translated: CAISETGGSGNTIYF. V gene TRBV10-3 combines with J gene TRBJ1-3, with TRBD1 as a possible D gene (5 bases). Germline V gene data show CDR1 as ENHRY and CDR2 as SYGVKD. The CDR3 is 15 residues long. V was shortened by 2 bases and J by 1 base, with 9 bases between the two germline ends.

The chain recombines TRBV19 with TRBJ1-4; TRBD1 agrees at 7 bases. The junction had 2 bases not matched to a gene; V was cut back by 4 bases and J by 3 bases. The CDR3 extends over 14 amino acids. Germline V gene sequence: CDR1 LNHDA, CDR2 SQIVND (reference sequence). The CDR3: CASSRGTANEKLFF. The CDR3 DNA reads TGTGCCAGTAGTAGGGGGACAGCTAATGAAAAACTGTTTTTT.

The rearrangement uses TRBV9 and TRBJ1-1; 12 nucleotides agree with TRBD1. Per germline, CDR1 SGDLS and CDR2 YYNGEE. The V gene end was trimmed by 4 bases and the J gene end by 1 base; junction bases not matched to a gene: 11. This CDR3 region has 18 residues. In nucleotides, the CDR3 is TGTGCCAGCAGCTCTAGAGGGGACAGGGGGCGGGGGAACACTGAAGCTTTCTTT. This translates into CASSSRGDRGRGNTEAFF.

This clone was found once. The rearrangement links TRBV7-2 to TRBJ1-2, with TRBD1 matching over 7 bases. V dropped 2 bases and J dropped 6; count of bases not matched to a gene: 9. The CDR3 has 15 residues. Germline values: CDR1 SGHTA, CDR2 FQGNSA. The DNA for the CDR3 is TGTGCCAGCAGCTTACTATTCGACAGGGTTAATGGCTACACCTTC. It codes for CASSLLFDRVNGYTF.

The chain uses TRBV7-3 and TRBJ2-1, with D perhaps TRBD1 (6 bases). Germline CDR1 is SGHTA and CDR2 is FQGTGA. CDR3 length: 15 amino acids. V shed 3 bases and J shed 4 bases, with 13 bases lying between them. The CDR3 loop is CASSFGQMPYNEQFF. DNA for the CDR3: TGTGCCAGCAGCTTTGGACAGATGCCTTACAATGAGCAGTTCTTC.

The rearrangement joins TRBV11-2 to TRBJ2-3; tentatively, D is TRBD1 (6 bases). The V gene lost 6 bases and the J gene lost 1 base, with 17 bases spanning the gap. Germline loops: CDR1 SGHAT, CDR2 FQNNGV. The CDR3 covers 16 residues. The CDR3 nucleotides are TGTGCCAGCAGACAAGTGGTCGGGACACGCACAGATACGCAGTATTTT. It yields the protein CASRQVVGTRTDTQYF.

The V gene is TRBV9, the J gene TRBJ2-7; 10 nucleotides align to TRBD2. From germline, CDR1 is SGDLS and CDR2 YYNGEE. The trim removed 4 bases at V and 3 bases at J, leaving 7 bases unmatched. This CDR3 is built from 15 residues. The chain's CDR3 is CASSLLAGPNYEQYF. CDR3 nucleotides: TGTGCCAGCAGCCTACTAGCGGGGCCGAACTACGAGCAGTACTTC.

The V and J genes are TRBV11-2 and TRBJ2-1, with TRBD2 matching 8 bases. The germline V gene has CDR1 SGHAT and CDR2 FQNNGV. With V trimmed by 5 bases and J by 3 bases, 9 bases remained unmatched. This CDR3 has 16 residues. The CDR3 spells CASSKTGTSYYNEQFF. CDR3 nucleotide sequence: TGTGCCAGCAGCAAAACAGGGACTAGTTACTACAATGAGCAGTTCTTC.

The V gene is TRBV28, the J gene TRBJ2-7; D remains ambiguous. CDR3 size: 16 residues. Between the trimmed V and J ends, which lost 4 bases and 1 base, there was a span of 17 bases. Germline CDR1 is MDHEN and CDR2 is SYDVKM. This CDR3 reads CASSSRLTAMSYEQYF. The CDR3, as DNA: TGTGCCAGCAGTTCCAGGTTAACGGCCATGTCCTACGAGCAGTACTTC.

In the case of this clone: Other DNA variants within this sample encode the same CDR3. In DNA, the CDR3 is TGTGCCAGCAGCTTTTCCGGCGAGCAGTACTTC. It translates to CASSFSGEQYF. V gene TRBV5-6 combines with J gene TRBJ2-7; unclear D gene. The V and J ends lost 2 bases and 6 bases respectively, with 6 bases between them. The CDR3 is made up of 11 amino acids. The germline V gene encodes CDR1 SGHDT and CDR2 YYEEEE.

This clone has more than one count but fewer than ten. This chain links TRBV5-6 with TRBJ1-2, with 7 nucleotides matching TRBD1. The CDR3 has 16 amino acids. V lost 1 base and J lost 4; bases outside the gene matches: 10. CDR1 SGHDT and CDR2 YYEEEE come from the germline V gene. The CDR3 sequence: CASSLPRDPGGYGYTF. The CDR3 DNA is TGTGCCAGCAGCTTGCCCCGGGACCCAGGGGGCTATGGCTACACCTTC.

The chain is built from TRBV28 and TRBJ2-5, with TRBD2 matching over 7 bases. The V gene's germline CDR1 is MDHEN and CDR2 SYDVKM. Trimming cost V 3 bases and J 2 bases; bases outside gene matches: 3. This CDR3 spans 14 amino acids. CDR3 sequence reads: CASSFNGGQETQYF. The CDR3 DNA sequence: TGTGCCAGCAGTTTCAACGGGGGGCAAGAGACCCAGTACTTC.

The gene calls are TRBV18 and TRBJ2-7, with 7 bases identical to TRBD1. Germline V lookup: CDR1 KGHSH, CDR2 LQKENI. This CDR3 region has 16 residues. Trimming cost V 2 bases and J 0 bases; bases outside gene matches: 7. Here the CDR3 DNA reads TGTGCCAGCTCACCATATTCGGGACAGAGCTCCTACGAGCAGTACTTC. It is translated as CASSPYSGQSSYEQYF.

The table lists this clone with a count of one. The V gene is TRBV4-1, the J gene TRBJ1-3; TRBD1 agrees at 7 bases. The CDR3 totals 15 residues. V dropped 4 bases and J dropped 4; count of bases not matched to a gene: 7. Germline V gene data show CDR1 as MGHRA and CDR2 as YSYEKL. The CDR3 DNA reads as TGCGCCAGCAGCCGATCACAGGGGTGGGGAAACACCATATATTTT. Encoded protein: CASSRSQGWGNTIYF.

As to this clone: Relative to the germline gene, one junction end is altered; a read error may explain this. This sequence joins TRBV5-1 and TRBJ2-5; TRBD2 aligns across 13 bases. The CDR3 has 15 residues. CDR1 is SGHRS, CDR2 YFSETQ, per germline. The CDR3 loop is CASRGLAGPQESQYF. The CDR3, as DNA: TGCGCCAGCAGGGGACTAGCGGGACCCCAAGAGAGCCAGTACTTC.

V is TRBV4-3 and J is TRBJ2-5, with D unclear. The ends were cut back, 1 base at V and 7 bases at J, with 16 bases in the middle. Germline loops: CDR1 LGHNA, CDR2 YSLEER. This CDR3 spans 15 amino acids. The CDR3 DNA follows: TGCGCCAGCAGCCAAGGTCCGGAGAACCCAAGGACCCAGTACTTC. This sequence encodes CASSQGPENPRTQYF.

CDR3 sequence: CASSVSRSTNEKLFF. CDR3 in DNA: TGTGCCAGCAGCGTGAGCCGATCAACTAATGAAAAACTGTTTTTT. The J gene is TRBJ1-4, the V gene TRBV6-5; D gene ambiguous. Germline V gene data show CDR1 as MNHEY and CDR2 as SVGAGI. The CDR3 covers 15 residues. V was cut by 6 bases and J by 0 bases, with 11 bases left in between.

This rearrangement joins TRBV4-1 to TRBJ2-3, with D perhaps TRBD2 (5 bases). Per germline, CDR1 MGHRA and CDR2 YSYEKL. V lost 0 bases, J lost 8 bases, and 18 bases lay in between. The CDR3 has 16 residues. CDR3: CASSQDRAASLPTQYF. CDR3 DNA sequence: TGCGCCAGCAGCCAAGATAGAGCGGCTTCGCTTCCTACGCAGTATTTT.

The CDR3 protein is CASSEGRAGGIHEQYF. The CDR3 nucleotides read TGCGCCAGCAGTGAAGGGAGGGCAGGGGGCATCCACGAGCAGTACTTC. The rearrangement links TRBV10-1 to TRBJ2-7, with TRBD1 as a possible D gene (8 bases). This CDR3 is 16 amino acids long. Germline-derived CDR1 and CDR2 are WNHNN and SYGVQD (reference sequence). Trimming pared 3 bases from V and 5 bases from J, leaving 20 bases between.